This record looks at one T cell receptor (beta chain) sequence and its context. This sample is part of a study of T-cell memory formation after mild COVID-19. With constant-segment primers, 5'RACE yielded cDNA libraries of TCR alpha and TCR beta that carried sample barcodes and UMIs. TCRdb reprocessed the 5' RACE reads with MiXCR, giving one entry per CDR3 protein. Of 200,000 to 250,000 distinct CDR3 sequences listed, just over 9.5% are singletons. CDR1 and CDR2 (germline): DFQATT, SNEGSKA (reference sequence). The V and J ends lost 6 bases and 10 bases respectively, with 20 bases between them. CDR3 length: 13 amino acids.

The sample taken for sequencing was PBMCs or a T cell subset sorted from them (not recorded which). The chain joins TRBV20-1 to TRBJ2-3; D unclear. The TCR comes from a man in his late teens or twenties who had mild COVID-19 (a few samples of this study predate the infection). Cell type and time point are not known. CDR3 amino acids: CSAPDRVTEAQYF. The DNA for the CDR3 is TGCAGTGCCCCGGATAGGGTAACCGAGGCGCAGTATTTT.